Listed below are T cell receptor beta chains from one sample, sequenced in a study of cytomegalovirus exposure and HLA in healthy donors. Profiled with immunoSEQ multiplex PCR; TCRdb holds only in-frame clones, not every one. The data show more than 60,000 clones, nearly 98% seen once. The sample comprised PBMCs. The receptors stem from a young woman in good health and CMV-seropositive. Each CDR3 is given with its conserved first and last residue. The D gene is left open where the match is weak. A row's size may be missing; if present it is once, few, many or a size class.

cdr3_aa,cdr3_nt,j_call,clone_size,v_call,d_call
CASSLTGNTEAFF,TGTGCCAGCAGCTTAACAGGGAACACTGAAGCTTTCTTT,TRBJ1-1,.,TRBV7-9,.
CASSKARDRATDTQYF,TGCGCCAGCAGTAAAGCCCGGGACAGGGCCACAGATACGCAGTATTTT,TRBJ2-3,.,TRBV5-1,TRBD1
CASSSQVSTNEKLFF,TGTGCCAGCAGTTCCCAGGTGTCGACTAATGAAAAACTGTTTTTT,TRBJ1-4,.,TRBV28,.
CASSLSGAAYGYTF,TGTGCCAGCAGCTTATCTGGGGCTGCCTATGGCTACACCTTC,TRBJ1-2,.,TRBV13,.
CASSAGTALYEQYF,TGTGCCAGTAGTGCCGGGACAGCCCTCTACGAGCAGTACTTC,TRBJ2-7,.,TRBV19,TRBD1
CASSQELGQGLQTQYF,TGCGCCAGCAGCCAAGAGTTGGGACAGGGTTTACAGACCCAGTACTTC,TRBJ2-5,.,TRBV4-1,TRBD1
CASGDRGGEGTEAFF,TGTGCCAGCGGGGACAGGGGAGGGGAAGGCACTGAAGCTTTCTTT,TRBJ1-1,once,TRBV19,TRBD1
CASSQDRGVYEKLFF,TGTGCTAGCAGCCAAGATCGGGGGGTGTACGAAAAACTGTTTTTT,TRBJ1-4,.,TRBV14,.
CASSGTSGSGDTQYF,TGTGCCAGCAGTGGGACTAGCGGGAGTGGTGATACGCAGTATTTT,TRBJ2-3,.,TRBV9,TRBD2
CALNHGSLYEQYF,TGTGCCCTAAATCATGGGAGTCTCTACGAGCAGTACTTC,TRBJ2-7,.,TRBV2,.
CASRASGRTLHTQYF,TGTGCCAGCAGGGCTAGCGGGAGAACTCTACATACGCAGTATTTT,TRBJ2-3,.,TRBV6-1,TRBD2
CASSILGQRGAEAFF,TGTGCCAGTAGTATCTTGGGACAGAGGGGCGCTGAAGCTTTCTTT,TRBJ1-1,.,TRBV19,TRBD1
CASRETGASYEQYF,TGTGCCAGCAGGGAGACAGGGGCGTCGTACGAGCAGTACTTC,TRBJ2-7,.,TRBV28,TRBD1
CATSDTSQETQYF,TGTGCCACCTCGGACACGAGCCAAGAGACCCAGTACTTC,TRBJ2-5,.,TRBV10-3,.
CATSATGLGDTEAFF,TGTGCCACCAGCGCGACAGGGTTGGGGGACACTGAAGCTTTCTTT,TRBJ1-1,.,TRBV15,TRBD1
CASSYSNSGSELFF,TGTGCCAGCAGTTACTCGAATTCAGGGTCTGAGCTGTTTTTT,TRBJ1-4,.,TRBV6-6,.
CSVEEGWTRNEQFF,TGCAGCGTTGAAGAAGGGTGGACTAGAAATGAGCAGTTCTTC,TRBJ2-1,.,TRBV29-1,TRBD2
CASSPSRLEGSGQFF,TGTGCCAGCAGCCCCTCCCGACTAGAAGGGTCGGGGCAGTTCTTC,TRBJ2-1,.,TRBV5-4,.
CASSRGTTTSTDTQYF,TGTGCCAGCAGCCGAGGGACTACCACTAGCACAGATACGCAGTATTTT,TRBJ2-3,.,TRBV7-9,TRBD2
CASSSSGTSGGEQFF,TGTGCCAGCAGTTCTTCCGGGACTAGCGGGGGGGAGCAGTTCTTC,TRBJ2-1,.,TRBV7-3,TRBD2
CASSPEEWDRNSGANVLTF,TGTGCCAGCAGCCCGGAAGAATGGGACAGAAACTCTGGGGCCAACGTCCTGACTTTC,TRBJ2-6,.,TRBV7-9,TRBD1
CASSLAGRIGEQYF,TGTGCCAGCAGTTTAGCGGGACGGATAGGCGAGCAGTACTTC,TRBJ2-7,once,TRBV27,.
CASSPGGPLQGESEKLFF,TGTGCCAGCAGCCCAGGAGGCCCCCTGCAGGGGGAGAGTGAAAAACTGTTTTTT,TRBJ1-4,.,TRBV5-6,TRBD1
CAISEREGNEKLFF,TGTGCCATCAGTGAGAGGGAGGGAAATGAAAAACTGTTTTTT,TRBJ1-4,.,TRBV10-3,.
CASSPWTSGRGKNEQFF,TGTGCCAGTAGTCCATGGACTAGCGGGAGAGGTAAGAATGAGCAGTTCTTC,TRBJ2-1,.,TRBV19,TRBD2
CASSPSSGSYEQYF,TGTGCCAGCAGCCCCTCTAGCGGGAGTTACGAGCAGTACTTC,TRBJ2-7,.,TRBV11-2,TRBD2
CASSFSAGDGYEQYF,TGTGCCAGCAGTTTCTCTGCGGGAGATGGGTACGAGCAGTACTTC,TRBJ2-7,.,TRBV27,TRBD2
CASSPLAGAYQETQYF,TGTGCCAGCAGCCCTCTAGCGGGGGCGTACCAAGAGACCCAGTACTTC,TRBJ2-5,.,TRBV7-9,TRBD2
CASSLDPGGRKYGYTF,TGTGCCAGCAGTTTAGACCCAGGGGGGAGAAAATATGGCTACACCTTC,TRBJ1-2,.,TRBV27,TRBD1
CAISVTGNTGELFF,TGTGCCATCAGTGTGACAGGGAACACCGGGGAGCTGTTTTTT,TRBJ2-2,once,TRBV10-3,.
CASSLSGISGGTRTGEQFF,TGCGCCAGCAGCTTGTCGGGCATTAGCGGGGGGACACGAACCGGTGAGCAGTTCTTC,TRBJ2-1,.,TRBV5-1,TRBD2
CAIMGQGTYNEQFF,TGTGCCATCATGGGACAGGGGACTTACAATGAGCAGTTCTTC,TRBJ2-1,.,TRBV10-3,TRBD1
CASSARVDGNTIYF,TGTGCCAGCAGTGCCAGGGTGGATGGAAACACCATATATTTT,TRBJ1-3,.,TRBV25-1,.
CASSFSTGGSGANVLTF,TGTGCCAGCAGCTTTTCTACAGGGGGCTCTGGGGCCAACGTCCTGACTTTC,TRBJ2-6,.,TRBV7-3,TRBD1
CASSQGDSNQPQHF,TGTGCCAGCAGCCAGGGGGATAGCAATCAGCCCCAGCATTTT,TRBJ1-5,.,TRBV9,TRBD1
CASSLAGTGYGYTF,TGCGCCAGCAGCTTGGCCGGGACAGGCTATGGCTACACCTTC,TRBJ1-2,.,TRBV5-1,TRBD1
CSVSRDRVNEQFF,TGCAGCGTTAGCCGGGACAGGGTCAATGAGCAGTTCTTC,TRBJ2-1,.,TRBV29-1,TRBD1
CASSLASDSSTDTQYF,TGTGCCAGCAGCTTGGCTAGCGACTCTAGCACAGATACGCAGTATTTT,TRBJ2-3,.,TRBV5-6,.
CASSSGALGVPNNEQFF,TGTGCCAGCAGCTCAGGGGCATTGGGAGTCCCGAACAATGAGCAGTTCTTC,TRBJ2-1,.,TRBV7-9,.